This is a list of T cell receptor beta chains from one sample in a study of response to subunit inactivated influenza vaccine. TCRdb processed the RT-PCR reads anew with MiXCR; each CDR3 protein has one entry. This sample carries hundreds of thousands of distinct CDR3 sequences, roughly 22% of them seen once, and the ten largest clones take 10%. This material consisted of PBMCs from blood, taken less than 22 months after vaccination. The receptors shown here come from a man in his fifties or sixties who received an inactivated influenza vaccine. The CDR3 runs from the conserved cysteine through the conserved F or W. Each record gives: clone size, V gene, D gene, J gene, CDR3 protein, CDR3 DNA. A D gene is named only where the DNA matches it firmly. Part of the rows lack a size; the others show once, few, many or a class for expanded clones.

-,TRBV9,TRBD2,TRBJ2-5,CASSVALADQETQYF,TGTGCCAGCAGCGTAGCGCTAGCGGATCAAGAGACCCAGTACTTC
-,TRBV27,TRBD1,TRBJ1-2,CASSPRTGGYGYTF,TGTGCCAGCAGTCCACGGACAGGTGGCTATGGCTACACCTTC
-,TRBV28,-,TRBJ2-2,CASSQTGNTGELFF,TGTGCCAGCAGTCAGACAGGAAACACCGGGGAGCTGTTTTTT
few,TRBV18,-,TRBJ1-3,CASSHGTNSGNTIYF,TGTGCCAGCTCACACGGGACTAACTCTGGAAACACCATATATTTT
-,TRBV28,-,TRBJ2-5,CASSYPATETQYF,TGTGCCAGCAGCTATCCAGCGACGGAGACCCAGTACTTC
few,TRBV12-3/TRBV12-4,TRBD1,TRBJ2-7,CASSSQGARYFGAYEQYF,TGTGCCAGCAGTTCACAGGGGGCGCGTTATTTTGGGGCCTACGAGCAGTACTTC
-,TRBV2,TRBD1,TRBJ1-2,CASSALGQGKAGYTF,TGTGCCAGCAGTGCCCTAGGACAGGGGAAGGCTGGCTACACCTTC
few,TRBV7-9,-,TRBJ1-1,CASSYRGGVMGDTEAFF,TGTGCCAGCAGCTACCGGGGGGGTGTCATGGGGGACACTGAAGCTTTCTTT
few,TRBV12-3/TRBV12-4,TRBD1,TRBJ1-1,CAISGTGKENTEAFF,TGTGCCATTTCCGGGACAGGGAAGGAAAACACTGAAGCTTTCTTT
-,TRBV28,-,TRBJ2-3,CASDLGHTDTQYF,TGTGCCAGCGACCTGGGTCACACAGATACGCAGTATTTT
-,TRBV7-2,-,TRBJ2-7,CASRRRHLSSYEQYF,TGTGCCAGCAGACGCAGACATTTGAGCTCCTACGAGCAGTACTTC
many,TRBV7-6,-,TRBJ1-2,CASSLGTGMDYGYTF,TGTGCCAGCAGCTTAGGGACGGGGATGGACTATGGCTACACCTTC
-,TRBV6-2/TRBV6-3,-,TRBJ1-6,CASSYDSPLHF,TGTGCCAGCAGTTACGATTCACCCCTCCACTTT
-,TRBV29-1,-,TRBJ2-7,CSVKASTYEQYF,TGCAGCGTTAAGGCCAGCACCTACGAGCAGTACTTC
few,TRBV18,-,TRBJ2-1,CASSPANSYNEQFF,TGTGCCAGCTCACCCGCAAACTCCTACAATGAGCAGTTCTTC
few,TRBV4-3,-,TRBJ2-2,CASSQGAAYTGELFF,TGCGCCAGCAGCCAAGGGGCAGCTTACACCGGGGAGCTGTTTTTT
few,TRBV15,TRBD1,TRBJ1-2,CATSSRQGAVYGYTF,TGTGCCACCAGCAGTAGGCAGGGGGCGGTCTATGGCTACACCTTC
-,TRBV12-3/TRBV12-4,TRBD1,TRBJ1-1,CASSFEGANTEAFF,TGTGCCAGCAGTTTTGAGGGGGCGAACACTGAAGCTTTCTTT
few,TRBV27,-,TRBJ1-1,CASSFGSPMETEAFF,TGTGCCAGCAGTTTCGGCAGCCCAATGGAGACTGAAGCTTTCTTT
-,TRBV5-1,TRBD1,TRBJ2-5,CASSSTGEETQYF,TGCGCCAGCAGCTCTACAGGGGAAGAGACCCAGTACTTC
-,TRBV2,-,TRBJ2-7,CASSVNANEQYF,TGTGCCAGCAGTGTAAATGCGAACGAGCAGTACTTC
-,TRBV28,-,TRBJ2-7,CASSLGGMSAEQYF,TGTGCCAGCAGTTTGGGGGGCATGTCCGCCGAGCAGTACTTC
few,TRBV4-1,TRBD1,TRBJ1-4,CASSQEGQVAGKLFF,TGCGCCAGCAGCCAAGAAGGACAGGTGGCTGGAAAACTGTTTTTT
few,TRBV25-1,-,TRBJ1-2,CASQTDSWGYTF,TGTGCCAGCCAAACGGACAGTTGGGGCTACACCTTC